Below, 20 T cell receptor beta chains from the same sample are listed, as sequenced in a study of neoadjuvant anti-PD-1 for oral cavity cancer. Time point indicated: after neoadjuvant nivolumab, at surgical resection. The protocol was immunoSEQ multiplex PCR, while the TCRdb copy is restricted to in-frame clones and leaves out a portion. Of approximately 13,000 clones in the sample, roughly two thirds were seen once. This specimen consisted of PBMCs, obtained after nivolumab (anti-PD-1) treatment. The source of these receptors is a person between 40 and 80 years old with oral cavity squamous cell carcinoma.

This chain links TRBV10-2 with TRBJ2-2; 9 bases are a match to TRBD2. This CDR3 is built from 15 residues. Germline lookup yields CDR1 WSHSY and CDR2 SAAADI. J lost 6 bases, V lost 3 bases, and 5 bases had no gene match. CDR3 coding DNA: TGCGCCAGCAGTGATAGCGGGAGAGGTCCCGGGGAGCTGTTTTTT. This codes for CASSDSGRGPGELFF.

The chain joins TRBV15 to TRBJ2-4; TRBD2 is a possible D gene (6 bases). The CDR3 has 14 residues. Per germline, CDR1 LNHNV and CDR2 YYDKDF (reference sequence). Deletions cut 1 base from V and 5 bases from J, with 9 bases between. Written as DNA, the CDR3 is TGTGCCACCAGCAGAGGGGGACTCCAAAACATTCAGTACTTC. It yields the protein CATSRGGLQNIQYF.

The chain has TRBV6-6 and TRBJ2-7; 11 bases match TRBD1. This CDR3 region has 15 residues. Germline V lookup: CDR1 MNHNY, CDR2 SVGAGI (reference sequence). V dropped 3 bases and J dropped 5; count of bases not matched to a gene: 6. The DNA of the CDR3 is TGTGCCAGCAGTTATCCTGGACAGGGGGCAGACGAGCAGTACTTC. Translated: CASSYPGQGADEQYF.

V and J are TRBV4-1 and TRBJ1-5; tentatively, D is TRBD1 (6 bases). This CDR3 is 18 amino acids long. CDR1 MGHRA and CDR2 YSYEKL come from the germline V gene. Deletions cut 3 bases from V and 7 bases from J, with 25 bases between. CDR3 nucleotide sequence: TGCGCCAGCAGCCACATTCAAACACCTTCAGGGGAGAGACAGCCCCAGCATTTT. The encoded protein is CASSHIQTPSGERQPQHF.

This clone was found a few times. CDR3 residues: CAISETEVSGNTIYF. In DNA, the CDR3 is TGTGCCATCAGTGAGACAGAAGTATCTGGAAACACCATATATTTT. The chain has TRBV10-3 and TRBJ1-3; D gene ambiguous. Germline-derived CDR1 and CDR2 are ENHRY and SYGVKD. The ends were cut back, 2 bases at V and 1 base at J, with 9 bases in the middle. There are 15 residues in the CDR3.

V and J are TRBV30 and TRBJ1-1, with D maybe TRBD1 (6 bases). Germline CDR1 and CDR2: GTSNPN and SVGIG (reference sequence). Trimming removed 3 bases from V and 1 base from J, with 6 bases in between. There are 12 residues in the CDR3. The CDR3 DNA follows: TGTGCCTGGAGGACAGGGAACACTGAAGCTTTCTTT. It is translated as CAWRTGNTEAFF. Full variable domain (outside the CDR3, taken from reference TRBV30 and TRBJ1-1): SQTIHQWPATLVQPVGSPLSLECTVEGTSNPNLYWYRQAAGRGLQLLFYSVGIGQISSEVPQNLSASRPQDRQFILSSKKLLLSDSGFYLCAWRTGNTEAFFGQGTRLTVV.

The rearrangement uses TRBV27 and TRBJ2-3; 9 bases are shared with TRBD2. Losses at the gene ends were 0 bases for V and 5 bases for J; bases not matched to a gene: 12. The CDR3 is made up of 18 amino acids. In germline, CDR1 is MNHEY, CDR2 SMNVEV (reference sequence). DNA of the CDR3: TGTGCCAGCAGTTTATCGATAATGGCGGGAGGGCCAGGAGATACGCAGTATTTT. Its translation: CASSLSIMAGGPGDTQYF.

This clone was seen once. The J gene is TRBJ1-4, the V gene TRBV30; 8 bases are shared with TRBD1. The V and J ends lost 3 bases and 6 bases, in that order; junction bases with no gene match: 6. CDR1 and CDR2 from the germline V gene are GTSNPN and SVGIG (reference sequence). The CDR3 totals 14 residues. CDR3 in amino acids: CAWSPGQEDEKLFF. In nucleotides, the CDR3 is TGTGCCTGGAGCCCGGGACAGGAGGATGAAAAACTGTTTTTT.

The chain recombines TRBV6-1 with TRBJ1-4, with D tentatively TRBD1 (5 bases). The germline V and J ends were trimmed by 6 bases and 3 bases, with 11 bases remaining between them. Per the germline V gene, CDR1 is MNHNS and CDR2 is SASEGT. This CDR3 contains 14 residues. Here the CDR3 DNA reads TGTGCCAGCAGGACAGTTTTTCCTAATGAAAAACTGTTTTTT. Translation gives CASRTVFPNEKLFF.

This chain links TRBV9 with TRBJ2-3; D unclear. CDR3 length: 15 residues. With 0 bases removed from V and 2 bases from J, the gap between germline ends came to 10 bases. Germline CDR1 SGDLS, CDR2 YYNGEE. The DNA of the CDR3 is TGTGCCAGCAGCGTAGGGCCGTACCACACAGATACGCAGTATTTT. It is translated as CASSVGPYHTDTQYF.

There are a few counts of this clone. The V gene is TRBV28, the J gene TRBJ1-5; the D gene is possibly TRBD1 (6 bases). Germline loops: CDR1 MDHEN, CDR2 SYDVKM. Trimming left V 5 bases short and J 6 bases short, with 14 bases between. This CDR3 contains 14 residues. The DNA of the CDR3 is TGTGCCAGCAGTCTTCACAGAGGGGGTCAGCCCCAGCATTTT. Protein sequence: CASSLHRGGQPQHF.

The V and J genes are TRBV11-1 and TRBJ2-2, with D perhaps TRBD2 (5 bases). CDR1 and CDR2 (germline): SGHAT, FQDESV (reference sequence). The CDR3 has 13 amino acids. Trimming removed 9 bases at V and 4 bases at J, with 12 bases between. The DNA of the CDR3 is TGTGCCAGTGGACTCCGGCGCACCGGGGAGCTGTTTTTT. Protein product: CASGLRRTGELFF.

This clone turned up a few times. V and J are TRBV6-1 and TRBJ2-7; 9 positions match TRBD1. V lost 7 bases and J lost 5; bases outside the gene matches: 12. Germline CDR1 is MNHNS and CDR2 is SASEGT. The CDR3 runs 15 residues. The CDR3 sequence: CASNLWGQGGHEQYF. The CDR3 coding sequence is TGTGCCAGCAACCTCTGGGGACAGGGTGGTCACGAGCAGTACTTC.

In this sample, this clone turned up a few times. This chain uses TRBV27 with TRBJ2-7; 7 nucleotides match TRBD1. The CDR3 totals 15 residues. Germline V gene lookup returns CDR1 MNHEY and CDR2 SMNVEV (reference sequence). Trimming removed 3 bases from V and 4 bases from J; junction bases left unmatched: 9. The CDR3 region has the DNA TGTGCCAGCAGTTTCAACAGGGGCTCGGTTTACGAGCAGTACTTC. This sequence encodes CASSFNRGSVYEQYF.

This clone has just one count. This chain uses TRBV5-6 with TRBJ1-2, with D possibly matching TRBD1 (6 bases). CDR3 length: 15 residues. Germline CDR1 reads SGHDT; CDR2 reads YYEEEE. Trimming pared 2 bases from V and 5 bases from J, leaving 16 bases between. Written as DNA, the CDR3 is TGTGCCAGCAGCTTAATGGACAGCAGCTTTTATGGCTACACCTTC. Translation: CASSLMDSSFYGYTF.

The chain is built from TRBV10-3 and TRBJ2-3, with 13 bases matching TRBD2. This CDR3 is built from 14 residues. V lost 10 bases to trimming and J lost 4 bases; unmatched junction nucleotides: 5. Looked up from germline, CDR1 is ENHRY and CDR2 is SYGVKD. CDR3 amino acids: CATGTSGIPDTQYF. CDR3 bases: TGTGCCACCGGGACTAGCGGGATCCCAGATACGCAGTATTTT.

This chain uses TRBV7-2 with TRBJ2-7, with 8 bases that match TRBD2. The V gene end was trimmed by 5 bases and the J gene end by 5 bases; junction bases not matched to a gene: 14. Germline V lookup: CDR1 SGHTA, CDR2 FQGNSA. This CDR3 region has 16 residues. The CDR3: CASSPTALADLHEQYF. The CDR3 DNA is TGTGCCAGCAGCCCAACGGCACTAGCGGACCTCCACGAGCAGTACTTC.

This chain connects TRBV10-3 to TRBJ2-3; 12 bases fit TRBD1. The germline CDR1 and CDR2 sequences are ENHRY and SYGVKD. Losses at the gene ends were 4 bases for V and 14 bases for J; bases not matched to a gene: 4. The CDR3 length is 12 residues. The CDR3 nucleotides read TGTGCCATCAGTGGGGGACAGGGGGCGGCGTATTTT. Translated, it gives CAISGGQGAAYF.

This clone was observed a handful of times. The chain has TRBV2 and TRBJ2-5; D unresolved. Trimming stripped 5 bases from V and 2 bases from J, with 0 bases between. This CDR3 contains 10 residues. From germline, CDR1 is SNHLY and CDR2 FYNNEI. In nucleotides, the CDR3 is TGTGCCAGCAGTCAAGAGACCCAGTACTTC. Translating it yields CASSQETQYF.

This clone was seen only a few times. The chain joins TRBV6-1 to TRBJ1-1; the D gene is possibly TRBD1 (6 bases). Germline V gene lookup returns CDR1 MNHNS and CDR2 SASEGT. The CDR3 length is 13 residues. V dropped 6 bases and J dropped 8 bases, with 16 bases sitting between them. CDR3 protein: CASRRQVQDEAFF. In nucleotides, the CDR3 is TGTGCCAGCAGGAGACAGGTGCAAGACGAAGCTTTCTTT.